This T cell receptor (beta chain) comes out of a study of blood T cell repertoires in COVID-19. From germline, CDR1 is SGDLS and CDR2 YYNGEE. The CDR3 is 15 amino acids. V shed 3 bases and J shed 1 base, with 11 bases lying between them. Per the study methods: Cell counts per sample came from amplifying reference gene primers. Profiling relied on immunoSEQ multiplex PCR, and the TCRdb table lists in-frame clones only, not all of them. V, J and clone size are taken as reported in that table, and D and trimming were inferred from the DNA itself. The sample shows about 36,000 clones, approximately 75% of them seen only once.

V usage is TRBV9 and J usage is TRBJ2-4, with D maybe TRBD1 (5 bases). The source of this sequence is a human donor in a cohort sampled during active or convalescent COVID-19. The donor label of this sample is uncertain. Sequencing input: peripheral blood. Written as DNA, the CDR3 is TGTGCCAGCAGCGGACCCCAGGGCGCCAAAAACATTCAGTACTTC. Encoded protein: CASSGPQGAKNIQYF.